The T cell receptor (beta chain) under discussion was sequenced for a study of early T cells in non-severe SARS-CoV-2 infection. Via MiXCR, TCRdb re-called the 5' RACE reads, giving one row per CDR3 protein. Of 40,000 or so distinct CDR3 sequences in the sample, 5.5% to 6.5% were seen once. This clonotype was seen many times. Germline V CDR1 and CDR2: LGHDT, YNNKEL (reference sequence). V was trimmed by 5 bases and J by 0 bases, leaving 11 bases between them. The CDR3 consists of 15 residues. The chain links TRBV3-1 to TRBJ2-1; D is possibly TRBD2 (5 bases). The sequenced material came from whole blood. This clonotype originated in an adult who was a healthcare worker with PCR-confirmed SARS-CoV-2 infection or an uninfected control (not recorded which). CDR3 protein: CASSSDWSSYNEQFF. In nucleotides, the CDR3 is TGTGCCAGCAGCTCGGACTGGAGCTCCTACAATGAGCAGTTCTTC.